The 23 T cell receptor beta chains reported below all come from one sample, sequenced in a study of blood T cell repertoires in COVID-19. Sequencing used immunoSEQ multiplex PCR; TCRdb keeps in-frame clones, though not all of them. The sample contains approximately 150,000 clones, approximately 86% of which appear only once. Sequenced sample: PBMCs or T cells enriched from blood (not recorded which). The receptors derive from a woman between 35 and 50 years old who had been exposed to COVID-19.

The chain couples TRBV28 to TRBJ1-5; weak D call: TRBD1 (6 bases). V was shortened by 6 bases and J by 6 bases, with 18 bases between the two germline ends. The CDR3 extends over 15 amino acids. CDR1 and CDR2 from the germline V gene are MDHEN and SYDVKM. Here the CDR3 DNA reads TGTGCCAGCAGCCTACCACAGGGAGTTGCTCAGCCCCAGCATTTT. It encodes CASSLPQGVAQPQHF.

CDR3 bases: TGCAGTGCTAGTCCCCCAAGGGGGGGGTACAATGAGCAGTTCTTC. Residues: CSASPPRGGYNEQFF. The V gene is TRBV20-1, the J gene TRBJ2-1, with D maybe TRBD2 (7 bases). This CDR3 region has 15 residues. V lost 3 bases to trimming and J lost 4 bases, with 16 bases between them. CDR1 DFQATT and CDR2 SNEGSKA come from the germline V gene (reference sequence).

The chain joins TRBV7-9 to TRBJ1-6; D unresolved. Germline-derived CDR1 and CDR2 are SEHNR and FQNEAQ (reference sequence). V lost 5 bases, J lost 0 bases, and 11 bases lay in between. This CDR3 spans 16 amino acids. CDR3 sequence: CASSLIRSSYNSPLHF. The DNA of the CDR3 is TGTGCCAGCAGCCTGATAAGGAGCTCCTATAATTCACCCCTCCACTTT.

CDR3: CASSLDRAGNQPQHF. Written as DNA, the CDR3 is TGTGCCAGCAGCCTGGACAGGGCTGGCAATCAGCCCCAGCATTTT. The rearrangement joins TRBV28 to TRBJ1-5; TRBD1 matches 8 bases. The V gene's germline CDR1 is MDHEN and CDR2 SYDVKM. J gave up 2 bases and V 6 bases, and 6 bases lay outside the gene matches. This CDR3 spans 15 amino acids.

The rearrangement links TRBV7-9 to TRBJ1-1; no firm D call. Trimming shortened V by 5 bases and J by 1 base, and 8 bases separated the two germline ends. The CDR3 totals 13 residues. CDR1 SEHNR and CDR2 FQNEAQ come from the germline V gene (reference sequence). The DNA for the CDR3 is TGTGCCAGCAGCCAAGCCGGGAACACTGAAGCTTTCTTT. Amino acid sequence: CASSQAGNTEAFF. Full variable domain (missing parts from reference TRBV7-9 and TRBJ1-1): DTGVSQNPRHKITKRGQNVTFRCDPISEHNRLYWYRQTLGQGPEFLTYFQNEAQLEKSRLLSDRFSAERPKGSFSTLEIQRTEQGDSAMYLCASSQAGNTEAFFGQGTRLTVV.

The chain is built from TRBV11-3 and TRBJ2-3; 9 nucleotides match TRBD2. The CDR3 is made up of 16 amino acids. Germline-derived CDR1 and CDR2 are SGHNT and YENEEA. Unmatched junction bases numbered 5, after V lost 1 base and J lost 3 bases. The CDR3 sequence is CASSLGAGGGTDTQYF. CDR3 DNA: TGTGCCAGCAGCTTAGGAGCGGGGGGCGGTACAGATACGCAGTATTTT.

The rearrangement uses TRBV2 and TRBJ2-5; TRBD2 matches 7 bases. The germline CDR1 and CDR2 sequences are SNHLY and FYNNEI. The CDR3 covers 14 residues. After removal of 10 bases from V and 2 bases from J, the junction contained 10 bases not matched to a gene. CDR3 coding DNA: TGTGCCACACAAAAGGGAGGGGTTCAAGAGACCCAGTACTTC. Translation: CATQKGGVQETQYF.

Written as DNA, the CDR3 is TGTGCCAGCAGCAACGGACTTTCTGAGGGCGAGCAGTACTTC. As protein: CASSNGLSEGEQYF. The chain uses TRBV6-5 and TRBJ2-7; D perhaps matches TRBD2 (5 bases). The V and J ends lost 6 bases and 6 bases respectively, with 18 bases between them. The germline gives CDR1 MNHEY, CDR2 SVGAGI. CDR3 length equals 14 residues.

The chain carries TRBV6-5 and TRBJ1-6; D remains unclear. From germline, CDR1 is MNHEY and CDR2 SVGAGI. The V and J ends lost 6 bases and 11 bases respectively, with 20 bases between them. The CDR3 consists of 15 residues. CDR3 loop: CASRAGAGSFAPLHF. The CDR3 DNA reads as TGTGCCAGCAGAGCTGGTGCAGGTTCGTTTGCACCCCTCCACTTT.

CDR3 sequence (DNA): TGTGCCAGCAGCTTAGACCCCAGGGTGGGTCAGCCCCAGCATTTT. Amino acids: CASSLDPRVGQPQHF. The chain couples TRBV7-2 to TRBJ1-5, with a tentative D call TRBD1 (5 bases). Germline CDR1 and CDR2: SGHTA and FQGNSA. V gave up 1 base and J gave up 6 bases, with 13 bases separating them. CDR3 length: 15 residues.

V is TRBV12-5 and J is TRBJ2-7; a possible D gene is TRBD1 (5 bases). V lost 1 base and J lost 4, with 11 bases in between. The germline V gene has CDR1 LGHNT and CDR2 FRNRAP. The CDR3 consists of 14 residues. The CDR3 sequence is CASGLGGSLYEQYF. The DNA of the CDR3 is TGTGCTAGTGGTTTGGGGGGCAGCCTTTACGAGCAGTACTTC.

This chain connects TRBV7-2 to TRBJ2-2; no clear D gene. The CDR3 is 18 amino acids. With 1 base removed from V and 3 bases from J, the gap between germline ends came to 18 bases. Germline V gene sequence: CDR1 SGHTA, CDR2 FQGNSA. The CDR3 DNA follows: TGTGCCAGCAGCTTAGGGTCCCTATCTATTGGGCACACCGGGGAGCTGTTTTTT. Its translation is CASSLGSLSIGHTGELFF.

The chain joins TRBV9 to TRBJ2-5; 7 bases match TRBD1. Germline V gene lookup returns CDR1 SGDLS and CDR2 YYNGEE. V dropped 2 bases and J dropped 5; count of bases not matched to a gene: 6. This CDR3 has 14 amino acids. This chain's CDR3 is CASSVDRVDETQYF. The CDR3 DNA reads TGTGCCAGCAGCGTCGACAGGGTCGATGAGACCCAGTACTTC.

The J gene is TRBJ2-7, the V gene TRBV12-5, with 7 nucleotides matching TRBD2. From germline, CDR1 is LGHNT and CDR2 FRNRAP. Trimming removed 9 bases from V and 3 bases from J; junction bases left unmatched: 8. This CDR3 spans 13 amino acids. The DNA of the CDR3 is TGTGCTAGCGCTGCGGGAGAGGTCTACGAGCAGTACTTC. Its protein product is CASAAGEVYEQYF.

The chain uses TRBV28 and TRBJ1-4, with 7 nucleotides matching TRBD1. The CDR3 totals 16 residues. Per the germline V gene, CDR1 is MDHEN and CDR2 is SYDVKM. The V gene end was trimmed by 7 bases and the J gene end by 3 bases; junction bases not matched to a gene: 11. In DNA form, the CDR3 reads TGTGCCAGCACCGAGACAGGGTGGAACTCTAATGAAAAACTGTTTTTT. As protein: CASTETGWNSNEKLFF. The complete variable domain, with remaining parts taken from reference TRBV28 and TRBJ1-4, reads DVKVTQSSRYLVKRTGEKVFLECVQDMDHENMFWYRQDPGLGLRLIYFSYDVKMKEKGDIPEGYSVSREKKERFSLILESASTNQTSMYLCASTETGWNSNEKLFFGSGTQLSVL.

CDR3 sequence reads: CASSENRDVAFF. CDR3 DNA sequence: TGTGCCAGCAGTGAGAACAGGGATGTAGCTTTCTTT. This rearrangement joins TRBV6-1 to TRBJ1-1; D may be TRBD1 (6 bases). The CDR3 runs to 12 residues. Germline V gene lookup returns CDR1 MNHNS and CDR2 SASEGT. With 3 bases removed from V and 10 bases from J, the gap between germline ends came to 12 bases.

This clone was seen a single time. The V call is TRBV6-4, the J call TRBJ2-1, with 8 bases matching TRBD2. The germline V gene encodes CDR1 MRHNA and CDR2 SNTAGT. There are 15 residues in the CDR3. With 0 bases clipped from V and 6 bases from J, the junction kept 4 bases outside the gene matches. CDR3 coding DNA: TGTGCCAGCAGTGACTCGATCGGGGGGGGCAATGAGCAGTTCTTC. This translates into CASSDSIGGGNEQFF.

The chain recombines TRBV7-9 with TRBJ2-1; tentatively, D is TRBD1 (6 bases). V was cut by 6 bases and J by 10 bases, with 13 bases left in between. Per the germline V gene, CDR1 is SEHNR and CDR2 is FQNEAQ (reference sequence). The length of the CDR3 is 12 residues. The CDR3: CASRYPGDEQFF. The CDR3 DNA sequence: TGTGCCAGCAGGTACCCAGGGGACGAGCAGTTCTTC.

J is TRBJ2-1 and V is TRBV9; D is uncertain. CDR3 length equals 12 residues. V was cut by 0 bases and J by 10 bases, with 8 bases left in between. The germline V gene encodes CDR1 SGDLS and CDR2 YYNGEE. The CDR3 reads CASSVAPSEQFF. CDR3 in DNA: TGTGCCAGCAGCGTAGCCCCAAGCGAGCAGTTCTTC.

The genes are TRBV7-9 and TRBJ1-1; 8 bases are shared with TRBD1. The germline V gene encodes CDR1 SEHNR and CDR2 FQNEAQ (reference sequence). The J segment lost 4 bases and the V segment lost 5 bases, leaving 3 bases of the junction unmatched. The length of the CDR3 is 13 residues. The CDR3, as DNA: TGTGCCAGCAGCGGACAGGGACGCACTGAAGCTTTCTTT. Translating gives CASSGQGRTEAFF. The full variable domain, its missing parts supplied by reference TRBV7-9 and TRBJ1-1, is DTGVSQNPRHKITKRGQNVTFRCDPISEHNRLYWYRQTLGQGPEFLTYFQNEAQLEKSRLLSDRFSAERPKGSFSTLEIQRTEQGDSAMYLCASSGQGRTEAFFGQGTRLTVV.

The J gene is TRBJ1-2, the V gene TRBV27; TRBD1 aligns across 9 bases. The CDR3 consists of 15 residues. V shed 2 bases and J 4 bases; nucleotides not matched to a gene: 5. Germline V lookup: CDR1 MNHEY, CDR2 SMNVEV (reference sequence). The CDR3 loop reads CASSLTQGALYGYTF. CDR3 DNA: TGTGCCAGCAGTTTAACACAGGGGGCCCTCTATGGCTACACCTTC.

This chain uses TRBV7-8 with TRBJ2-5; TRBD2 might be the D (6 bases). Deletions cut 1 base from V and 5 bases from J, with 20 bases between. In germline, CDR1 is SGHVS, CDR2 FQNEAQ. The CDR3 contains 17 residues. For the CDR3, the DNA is TGTGCCAGCAGCTTAGGCCGGGGAGGCCTGAGATGGGAGACCCAGTACTTC. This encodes CASSLGRGGLRWETQYF. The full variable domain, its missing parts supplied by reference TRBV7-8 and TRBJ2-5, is GAGVSQSPRYKVAKRGQDVALRCDPISGHVSLFWYQQALGQGPEFLTYFQNEAQLDKSGLPSDRFFAERPEGSVSTLKIQRTQQEDSAVYLCASSLGRGGLRWETQYFGPGTRLLVL.

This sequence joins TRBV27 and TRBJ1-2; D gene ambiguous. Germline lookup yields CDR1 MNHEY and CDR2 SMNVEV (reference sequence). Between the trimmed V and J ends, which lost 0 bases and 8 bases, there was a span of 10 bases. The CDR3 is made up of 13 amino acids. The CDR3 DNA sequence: TGTGCCAGCAGTTTATCAGGAGGGTTAGGCTACACCTTC. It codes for CASSLSGGLGYTF.